This paragraph covers one TCR beta chain sequence. This sample was included in a study of blood T cell repertoires in COVID-19. The method was immunoSEQ multiplex PCR; TCRdb's version includes in-frame clones alone and lacks a portion of them. The sample shows some 200,000 clones, 80% to 90% of them seen only once. The CDR3 contains 13 residues. CDR1 is SGDLS and CDR2 is YYNGEE in the germline V gene. Trimming took 7 bases from V and 0 from J, leaving 8 bases between them. The chain is built from TRBV9 and TRBJ1-3; D is uncertain. This sequence was found in a woman of 80 years or more with acute or convalescent COVID-19. The sample was peripheral blood. CDR3 sequence: CASSGDSGNTIYF. CDR3 DNA sequence: TGTGCCAGCTCCGGGGACTCTGGAAACACCATATATTTT.